This entry features one T cell receptor beta chain sequence. Antigen specificity is unknown. The sample belongs to a study of CD8 T cells in ankylosing spondylitis. Whole-study findings and limits: A TCR beta motif of several highly homologous variants seemed to mark ankylosing spondylitis blood. Significant enrichment of disease-linked clones was reportedly seen in matched ankylosing spondylitis synovial fluid.

Germline trimming cut 1 base from V and 2 bases from J; bases unmatched to any gene: 5. Looked up from germline, CDR1 is DFQATT and CDR2 is SNEGSKA (reference sequence). This CDR3 is built from 16 residues. Libraries of TCR beta came from quantitative 5'-RACE with molecular barcodes. TCRdb reprocessed the 5' RACE reads via MiXCR and lists one record per CDR3 protein. Among 250,000 or so distinct CDR3 sequences, around 25% were seen once, and the ten largest hold 0.5% to 0.75%. This clonotype originated in a male donor with ankylosing spondylitis or in good health (not recorded which). The sample was blood, either unsorted or a sorted T cell fraction (not recorded which). This chain links TRBV20-1 with TRBJ2-1; 10 bases are a match to TRBD2. The CDR3 DNA sequence: TGCAGTGCTAGAGGGGCTAGCGGGGGCCCCTACAATGAGCAGTTCTTC. This translates into CSARGASGGPYNEQFF.